This T cell receptor (beta chain) was sequenced during a study of T cells in tuberculosis. After thawing and overnight rest, PBMC were stained with GMM-loaded CD1B tetramer, viability dye and anti-CD3 for sorting. The lipid loaded on the CD1B tetramers was C32 glucose monomycolate from Rhodococcus equi. Data came from immunoSEQ multiplex PCR; TCRdb stores just in-frame clones and leaves some out. Here the sample spans approximately 100,000 clones, approximately 91% being singletons. CDR3 length equals 15 residues. Germline V gene data show CDR1 as MNHEY and CDR2 as SVGAGI. The ends lost 6 bases at V and 4 bases at J; junction bases unmatched: 11.

Sequences were obtained from CD1b-GMM tetramer-negative cells sorted from PBMCs. The V and J genes are TRBV6-5 and TRBJ2-5; 7 bases align to TRBD2. The source is an adult woman with latent tuberculosis. Written as DNA, the CDR3 is TGTGCCAGCAGCGCCGGGGGGTCAGGGTCAGAGACCCAGTACTTC. Protein sequence: CASSAGGSGSETQYF.